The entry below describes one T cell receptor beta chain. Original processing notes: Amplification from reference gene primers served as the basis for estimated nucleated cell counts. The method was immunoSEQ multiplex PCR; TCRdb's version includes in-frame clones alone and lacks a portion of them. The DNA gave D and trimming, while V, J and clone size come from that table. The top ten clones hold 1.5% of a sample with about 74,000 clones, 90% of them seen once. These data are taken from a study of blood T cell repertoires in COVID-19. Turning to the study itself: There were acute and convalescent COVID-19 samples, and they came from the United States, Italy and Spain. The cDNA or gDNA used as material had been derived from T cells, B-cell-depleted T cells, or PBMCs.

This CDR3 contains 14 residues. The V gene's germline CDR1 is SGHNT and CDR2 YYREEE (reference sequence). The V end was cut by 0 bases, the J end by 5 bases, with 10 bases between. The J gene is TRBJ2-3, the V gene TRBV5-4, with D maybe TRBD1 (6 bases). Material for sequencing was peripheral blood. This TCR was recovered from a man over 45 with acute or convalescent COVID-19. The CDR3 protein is CASSLAGAGDTQYF. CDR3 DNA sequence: TGTGCCAGCAGCTTGGCAGGGGCAGGAGATACGCAGTATTTT.